This is a list of T cell receptor beta chains from one sample in a study of blood T cell repertoires in COVID-19. Clones were read by immunoSEQ multiplex PCR, and TCRdb kept only the in-frame ones, dropping some. The sample includes 95,000 to 110,000 clones, just under 85% of them seen just once. Sequencing was carried out using peripheral blood. These TCRs come from a woman of 80 years or more with active or convalescent COVID-19. Each CDR3 is given with its conserved first and last residue. A D gene is named only where the DNA matches it firmly. The listing skips clone size in some rows; elsewhere it reads once, few, many or a size class.

J | V | D | size | DNA | CDR3
TRBJ1-3 | TRBV7-3 | NA | NA | TGTGCCAGCAGCTTATCAGGGGATTTAGGAAACACCATATATTTT | CASSLSGDLGNTIYF
TRBJ1-5 | TRBV2 | NA | NA | TGTGCCAGCAGTGGTACAGTCTCTGATCAGCCCCAGCATTTT | CASSGTVSDQPQHF
TRBJ2-5 | TRBV19 | NA | NA | TGTGCCAGTAAGGCGATCTACAGGGCTCAAGAGACCCAGTACTTC | CASKAIYRAQETQYF
TRBJ1-4 | TRBV7-2 | NA | NA | TGTGCCAGCAGCTTAGCCCTATCGTCTGAAAAACTGTTTTTT | CASSLALSSEKLFF
TRBJ2-3 | TRBV7-8 | NA | NA | TGTGCCAGCCGAAGACGACATACAGATACGCAGTATTTT | CASRRRHTDTQYF
TRBJ2-3 | TRBV6-6 | NA | few | TGTGCCAGCAGTTACGAGGCAGGGTTGGATACGCAGTATTTT | CASSYEAGLDTQYF
TRBJ1-3 | TRBV6-6 | NA | few | TGTGCCAGCAGTTACTCGACAGTAAGCTCTGGAAACACCATATATTTT | CASSYSTVSSGNTIYF
TRBJ1-6 | TRBV10-3 | NA | few | TGTGCCATCAGTGACAGTTATTCACCCCTCCACTTT | CAISDSYSPLHF
TRBJ1-2 | TRBV20-1 | NA | NA | TGCAGTGCTCCTAACAGGGTCGGCTACACCTTC | CSAPNRVGYTF
TRBJ2-1 | TRBV11-3 | TRBD1 | NA | TGTGCCAGCAGCTTGGGCTCCGGGACAGGGGTAAACAATGAGCAGTTCTTC | CASSLGSGTGVNNEQFF
TRBJ1-1 | TRBV28 | TRBD1 | NA | TGTGCCAGCAGTTCCGGACAGGGTACTGAAGCTTTCTTT | CASSSGQGTEAFF
TRBJ1-3 | TRBV5-4 | TRBD1 | NA | TGTGCCAGCAGCCCTTTTCTGACAGGGACTGGAAACACCATATATTTT | CASSPFLTGTGNTIYF
TRBJ1-2 | TRBV27 | NA | NA | TGTGCCAGCAGGAAGGGGTCGGACTATGGCTACACCTTC | CASRKGSDYGYTF
TRBJ1-5 | TRBV6-6 | NA | NA | TGTGCCAGCAGTTACTCGATACAGGCCAATCAGCCCCAGCATTTT | CASSYSIQANQPQHF
TRBJ2-7 | TRBV18 | NA | few | TGTGCCAGCTCACCCACTGGACAGGAGCAGTACTTC | CASSPTGQEQYF
TRBJ2-4 | TRBV11-2 | NA | NA | TGTGCCAGCAGCTTGGGGGGTAGTGGCAAAAACATTCAGTACTTC | CASSLGGSGKNIQYF
TRBJ2-1 | TRBV5-4 | NA | NA | TGTGCCAGCAGGTCGTCAGGCGACTCCTACAATGAGCAGTTCTTC | CASRSSGDSYNEQFF
TRBJ2-5 | TRBV7-3 | TRBD2 | NA | TGTGCCAGCAGCTCCCAGGGAGGGGCTCAAGAGACCCAGTACTTC | CASSSQGGAQETQYF
TRBJ1-5 | TRBV24-1 | NA | NA | TGTGCCACCAGTGACCCCCTTACAAATCAGCCCCAGCATTTT | CATSDPLTNQPQHF
TRBJ2-5 | TRBV27 | NA | NA | TGTGCCAGCAGGCACATACCTCGAGAGACCCAGTACTTC | CASRHIPRETQYF
TRBJ1-2 | TRBV5-1 | NA | NA | TGCGCCAGCAGCTTGGACAGGGCGCGTGCAGATGGCTACACCTTC | CASSLDRARADGYTF
TRBJ1-4 | TRBV3-1/TRBV3-2 | TRBD1 | NA | TGTGCCAGCAGCCAAGGGGACAGGGGTTTCGGTAATGAAAAACTGTTTTTT | CASSQGDRGFGNEKLFF
TRBJ1-3 | TRBV5-6 | NA | NA | TGTGCCAGCAGCTTTTACAGTCACTCTGGAAACACCATATATTTT | CASSFYSHSGNTIYF